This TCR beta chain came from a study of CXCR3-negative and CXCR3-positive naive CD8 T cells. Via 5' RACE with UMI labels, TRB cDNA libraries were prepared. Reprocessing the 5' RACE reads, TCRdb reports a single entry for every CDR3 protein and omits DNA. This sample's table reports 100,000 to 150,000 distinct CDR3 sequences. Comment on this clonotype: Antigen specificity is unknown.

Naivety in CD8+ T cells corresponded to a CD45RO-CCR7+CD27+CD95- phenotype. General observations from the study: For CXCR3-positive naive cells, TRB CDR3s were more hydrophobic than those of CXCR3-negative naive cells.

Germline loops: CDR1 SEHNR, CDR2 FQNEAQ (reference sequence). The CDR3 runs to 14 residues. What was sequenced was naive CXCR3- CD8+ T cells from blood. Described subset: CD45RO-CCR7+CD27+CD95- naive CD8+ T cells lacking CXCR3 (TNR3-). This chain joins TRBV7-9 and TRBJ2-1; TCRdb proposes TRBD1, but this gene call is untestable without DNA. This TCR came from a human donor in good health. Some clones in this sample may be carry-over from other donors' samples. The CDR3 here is CACPPGGGNNEQFF.